This T cell receptor beta chain was recovered during a study of blood T cell repertoires in COVID-19. Across the study: Whether acute or convalescent, the COVID-19 samples came from the United States, Italy and Spain. PBMCs, B-cell-depleted T cells, or T cells were the source of the cDNA or gDNA that made up the material.

In the original processing: Reference gene primer amplification in the assay estimated nucleated cell counts. Repertoires were generated with immunoSEQ multiplex PCR, while TCRdb's copy carries only in-frame clones and drops some. Clone size and the V and J calls come from that table; the DNA yielded D and trimming. The repertoire holds more than 130,000 clones, with around nine tenths as singletons. The CDR3 consists of 16 residues. V was clipped by 8 bases and J by 4 bases; unmatched bases: 11. The germline V gene encodes CDR1 ENHRY and CDR2 SYGVKD. The sequence was collected from a woman between 40 and 55 years old with acute or convalescent COVID-19. Sequenced input: peripheral blood. The V gene is TRBV10-3, the J gene TRBJ2-2, with 9 bases identical to TRBD1. In nucleotides, the CDR3 is TGTGCCATCGGGAGAACCGGGACAGGGAGCACCGGGGAGCTGTTTTTT. It yields the protein CAIGRTGTGSTGELFF.